This T cell receptor (beta chain) comes out of a study of radiation and T cells in renal cell carcinoma. This clone came up a few times. As to treatment: treatment-naive control, cytoreductive nephrectomy. Germline-derived CDR1 and CDR2 are PRHDT and FYEKMQ (reference sequence). Trimming left V 5 bases short and J 6 bases short, with 14 bases between. This CDR3 is built from 15 residues. TCRdb's table, derived via immunoSEQ multiplex PCR, lists solely in-frame clones and lacks some. The sample records about 23,000 clones, about 62% being singletons. The clonotype originates from a man aged 35-49 years with renal cell carcinoma. J is TRBJ1-6 and V is TRBV13, with unresolved D. The sequenced sample was tumor tissue, obtained from a patient whose treatment was nephrectomy without radiotherapy. The CDR3 DNA reads TGTGCCAGCAGCACGAGACCGGAGAGTAATTCACCCCTCCACTTT. Protein sequence: CASSTRPESNSPLHF.